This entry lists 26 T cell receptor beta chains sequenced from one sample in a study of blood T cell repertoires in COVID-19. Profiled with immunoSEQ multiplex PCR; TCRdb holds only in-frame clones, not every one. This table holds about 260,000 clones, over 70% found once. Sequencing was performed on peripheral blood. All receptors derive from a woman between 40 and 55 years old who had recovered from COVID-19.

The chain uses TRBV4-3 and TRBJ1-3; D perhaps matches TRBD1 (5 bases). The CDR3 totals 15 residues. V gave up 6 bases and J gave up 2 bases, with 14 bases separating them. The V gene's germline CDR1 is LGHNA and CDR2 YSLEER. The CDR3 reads CASSHRLGAGNTIYF. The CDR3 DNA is TGCGCCAGCAGTCACAGGCTCGGAGCTGGAAACACCATATATTTT.

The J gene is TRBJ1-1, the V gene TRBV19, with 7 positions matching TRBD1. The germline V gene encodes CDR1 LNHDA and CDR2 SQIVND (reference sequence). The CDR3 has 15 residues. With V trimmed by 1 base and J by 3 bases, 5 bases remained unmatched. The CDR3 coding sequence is TGTGCCAGTAGTATAGGGCAGGGGGGTCACACTGAAGCTTTCTTT. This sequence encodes CASSIGQGGHTEAFF.

Here the CDR3 DNA reads TGTGCCATCAGTGAGTCGGGGGGGGGTTGGAGCAATCAGCCCCAGCATTTT. Its protein product is CAISESGGGWSNQPQHF. The gene calls are TRBV10-3 and TRBJ1-5; perhaps TRBD1 as D (5 bases). The germline gives CDR1 ENHRY, CDR2 SYGVKD. The CDR3 loop spans 17 amino acids. V dropped 0 bases and J dropped 1 base, with 13 bases sitting between them.

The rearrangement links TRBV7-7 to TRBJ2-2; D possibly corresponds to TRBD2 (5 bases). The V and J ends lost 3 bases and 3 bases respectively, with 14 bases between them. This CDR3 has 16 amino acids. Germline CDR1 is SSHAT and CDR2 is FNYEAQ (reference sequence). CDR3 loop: CASSFLRTPDTGELFF. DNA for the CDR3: TGTGCCAGCAGCTTTCTTAGGACTCCTGACACCGGGGAGCTGTTTTTT.

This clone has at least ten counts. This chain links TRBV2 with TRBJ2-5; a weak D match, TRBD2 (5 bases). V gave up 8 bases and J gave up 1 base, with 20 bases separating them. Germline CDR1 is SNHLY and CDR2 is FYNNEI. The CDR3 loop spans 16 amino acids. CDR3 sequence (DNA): TGTGCCAGCGAGGGCCTTAGTTGGGCCCCCCAAGAGACCCAGTACTTC. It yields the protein CASEGLSWAPQETQYF. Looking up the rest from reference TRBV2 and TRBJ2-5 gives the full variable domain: EPEVTQTPSHQVTQMGQEVILRCVPISNHLYFYWYRQILGQKVEFLVSFYNNEISEKSEIFDDQFSVERPDGSNFTLKIRSTKLEDSAMYFCASEGLSWAPQETQYFGPGTRLLVL.

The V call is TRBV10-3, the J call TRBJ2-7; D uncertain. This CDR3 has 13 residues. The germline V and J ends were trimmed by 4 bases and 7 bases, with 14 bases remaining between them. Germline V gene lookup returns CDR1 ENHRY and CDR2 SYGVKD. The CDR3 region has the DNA TGTGCCATCAGTGCCGAATACCTCGGGGAGCAGTACTTC. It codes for CAISAEYLGEQYF.

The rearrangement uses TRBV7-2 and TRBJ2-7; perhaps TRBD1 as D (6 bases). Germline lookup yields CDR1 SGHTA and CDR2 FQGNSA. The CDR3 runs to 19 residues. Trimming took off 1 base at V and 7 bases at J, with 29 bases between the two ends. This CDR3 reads CASSLGSDRTGHFREEQYF. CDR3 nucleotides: TGTGCCAGCAGCTTAGGTAGCGACCGGACGGGACACTTCAGGGAGGAGCAGTACTTC.

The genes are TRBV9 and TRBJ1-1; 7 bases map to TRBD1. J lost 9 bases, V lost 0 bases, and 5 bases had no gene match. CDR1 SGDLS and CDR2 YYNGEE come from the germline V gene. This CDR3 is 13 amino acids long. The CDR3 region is CASSVAPDRKAFF. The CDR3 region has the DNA TGTGCCAGCAGCGTAGCTCCGGACAGGAAAGCTTTCTTT.

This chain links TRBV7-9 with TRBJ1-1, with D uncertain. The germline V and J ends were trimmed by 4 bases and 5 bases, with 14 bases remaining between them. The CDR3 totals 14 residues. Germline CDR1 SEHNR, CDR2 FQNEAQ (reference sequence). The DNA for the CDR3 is TGTGCCAGCAGCTCCAGCGGGCGGTATACTGAAGCTTTCTTT. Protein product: CASSSSGRYTEAFF.

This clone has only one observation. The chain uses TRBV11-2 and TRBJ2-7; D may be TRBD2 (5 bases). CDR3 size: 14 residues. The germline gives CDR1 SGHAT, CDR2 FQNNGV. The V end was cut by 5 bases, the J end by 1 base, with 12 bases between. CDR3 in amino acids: CASSPRSGSYEQYF. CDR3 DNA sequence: TGTGCCAGCAGCCCGAGGTCGGGATCCTACGAGCAGTACTTC.

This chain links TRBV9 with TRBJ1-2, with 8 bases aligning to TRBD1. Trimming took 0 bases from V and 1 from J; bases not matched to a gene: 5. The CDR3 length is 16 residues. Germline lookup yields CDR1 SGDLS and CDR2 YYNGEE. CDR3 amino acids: CASSVEAGGYNYGYTF. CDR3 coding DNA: TGTGCCAGCAGCGTAGAGGCAGGGGGCTATAACTATGGCTACACCTTC.

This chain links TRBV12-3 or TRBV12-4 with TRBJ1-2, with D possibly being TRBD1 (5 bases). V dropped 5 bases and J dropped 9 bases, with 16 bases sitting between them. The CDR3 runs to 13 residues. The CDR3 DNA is TGTGCCAGCAGTCCGGGACCGGCGGGGAGCTACACCTTC. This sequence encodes CASSPGPAGSYTF.

For the CDR3, the DNA is TGTGCCAGCAGCTCCACCTTAACTCCTAACACTGAAGCTTTCTTT. Amino acids: CASSSTLTPNTEAFF. J is TRBJ1-1 and V is TRBV11-2; the D is unclear. The CDR3 sequence is 15 residues long. The germline V gene encodes CDR1 SGHAT and CDR2 FQNNGV. V gave up 4 bases and J gave up 2 bases, with 14 bases separating them.

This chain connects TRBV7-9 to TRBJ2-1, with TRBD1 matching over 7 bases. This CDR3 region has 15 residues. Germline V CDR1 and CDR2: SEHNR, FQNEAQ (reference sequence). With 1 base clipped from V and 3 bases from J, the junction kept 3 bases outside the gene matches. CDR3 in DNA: TGTGCCAGCAGCTTAGAAGGGACAGTCTACAATGAGCAGTTCTTC. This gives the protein CASSLEGTVYNEQFF.

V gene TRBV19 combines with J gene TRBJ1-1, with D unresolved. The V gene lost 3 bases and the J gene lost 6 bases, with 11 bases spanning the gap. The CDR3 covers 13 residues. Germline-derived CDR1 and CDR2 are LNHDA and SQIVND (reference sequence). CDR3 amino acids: CASSIRFGSEAFF. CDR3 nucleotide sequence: TGTGCCAGTAGTATTCGGTTCGGGTCTGAAGCTTTCTTT.

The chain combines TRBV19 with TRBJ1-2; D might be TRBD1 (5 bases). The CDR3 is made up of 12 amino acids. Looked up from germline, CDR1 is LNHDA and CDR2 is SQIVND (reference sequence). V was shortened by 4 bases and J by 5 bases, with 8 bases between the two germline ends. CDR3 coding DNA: TGTGCCAGTAGTAGACAGTCATATGGCTACACCTTC. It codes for CASSRQSYGYTF.

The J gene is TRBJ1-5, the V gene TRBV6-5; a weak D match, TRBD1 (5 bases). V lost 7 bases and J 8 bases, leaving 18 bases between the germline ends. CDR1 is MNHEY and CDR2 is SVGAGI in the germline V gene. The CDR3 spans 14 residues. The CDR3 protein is CASKTITGTEPQHF. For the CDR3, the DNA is TGTGCCAGCAAGACTATCACCGGGACTGAGCCCCAGCATTTT.

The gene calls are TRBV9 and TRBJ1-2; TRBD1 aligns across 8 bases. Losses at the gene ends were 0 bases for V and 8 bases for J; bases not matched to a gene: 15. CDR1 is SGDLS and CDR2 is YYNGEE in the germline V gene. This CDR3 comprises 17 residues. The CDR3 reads CASSVAAGGYEDRGYTF. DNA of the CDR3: TGTGCCAGCAGCGTAGCGGCAGGGGGCTACGAGGATAGAGGCTACACCTTC.

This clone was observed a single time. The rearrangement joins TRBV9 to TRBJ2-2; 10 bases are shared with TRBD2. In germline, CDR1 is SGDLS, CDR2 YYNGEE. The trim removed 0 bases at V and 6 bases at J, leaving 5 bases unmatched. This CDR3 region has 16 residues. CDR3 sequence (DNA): TGTGCCAGCAGCGTAGGAGCGGGGGGGCTCTCCGGGGAGCTGTTTTTT. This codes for CASSVGAGGLSGELFF.

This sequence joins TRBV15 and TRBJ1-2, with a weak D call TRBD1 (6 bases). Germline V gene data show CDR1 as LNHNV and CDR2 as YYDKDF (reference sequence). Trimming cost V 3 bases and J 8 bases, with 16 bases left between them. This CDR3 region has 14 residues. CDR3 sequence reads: CATSRDEGGGGYTF. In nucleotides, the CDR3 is TGTGCCACCAGCAGGGATGAGGGGGGGGGCGGCTACACCTTC.

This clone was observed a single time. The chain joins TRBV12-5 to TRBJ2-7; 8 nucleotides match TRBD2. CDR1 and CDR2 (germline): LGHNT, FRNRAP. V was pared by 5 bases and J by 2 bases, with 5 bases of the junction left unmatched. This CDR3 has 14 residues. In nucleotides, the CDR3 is TGTGCTAGTGGTGGTAGCGGGGTTCCCTACGAGCAGTACTTC. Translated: CASGGSGVPYEQYF. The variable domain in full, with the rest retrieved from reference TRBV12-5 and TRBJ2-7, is DARVTQTPRHKVTEMGQEVTMRCQPILGHNTVFWYRQTMMQGLELLAYFRNRAPLDDSGMPKDRFSAEMPDATLATLKIQPSEPRDSAVYFCASGGSGVPYEQYFGPGTRLTVT.

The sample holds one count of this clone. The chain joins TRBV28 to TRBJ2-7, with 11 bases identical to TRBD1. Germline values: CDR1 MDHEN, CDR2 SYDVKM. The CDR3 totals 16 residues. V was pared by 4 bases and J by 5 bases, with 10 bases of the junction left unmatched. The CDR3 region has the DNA TGTGCCAGCAGTTCCCTAGGACAGGGGGCTTTAAACGAGCAGTACTTC. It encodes CASSSLGQGALNEQYF.

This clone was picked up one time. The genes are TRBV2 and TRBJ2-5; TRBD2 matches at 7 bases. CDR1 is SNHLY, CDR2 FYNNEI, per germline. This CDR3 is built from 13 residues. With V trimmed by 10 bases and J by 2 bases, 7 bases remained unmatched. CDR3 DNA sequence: TGTGCCACGTCGACTAGCAGGCAAGAGACCCAGTACTTC. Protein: CATSTSRQETQYF.

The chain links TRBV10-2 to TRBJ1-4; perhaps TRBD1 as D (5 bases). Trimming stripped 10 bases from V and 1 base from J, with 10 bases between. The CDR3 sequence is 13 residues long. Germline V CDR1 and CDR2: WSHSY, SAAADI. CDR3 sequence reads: CATRGETNEKLFF. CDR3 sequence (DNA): TGCGCCACCCGGGGGGAAACTAATGAAAAACTGTTTTTT.

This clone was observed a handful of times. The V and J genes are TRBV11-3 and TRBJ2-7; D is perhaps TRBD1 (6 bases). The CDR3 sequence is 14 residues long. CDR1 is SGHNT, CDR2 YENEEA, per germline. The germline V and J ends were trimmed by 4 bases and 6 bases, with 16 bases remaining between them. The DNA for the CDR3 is TGTGCCAGCAGCTCCACAGGGTTTTCGGTCGAGCAGTACTTC. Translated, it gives CASSSTGFSVEQYF.

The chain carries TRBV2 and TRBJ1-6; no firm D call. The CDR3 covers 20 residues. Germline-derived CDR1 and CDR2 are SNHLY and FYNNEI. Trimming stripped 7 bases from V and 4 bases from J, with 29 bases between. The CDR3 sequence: CASTPKNQVTVSLYNSPLHF. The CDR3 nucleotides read TGTGCCAGCACCCCGAAGAATCAAGTCACCGTGTCCCTATATAATTCACCCCTCCACTTT.